Sequencing of this T cell receptor (beta chain) was carried out in a study of Ad26.COV2.S vaccination and SARS-CoV-2 variants. As for the study in general: Each vaccinee took Ad26.COV2.S intramuscularly, once or twice 56 days apart.

CDR1 and CDR2 from the germline V gene are MDHEN and SYDVKM. V was shortened by 6 bases and J by 2 bases, with 23 bases between the two germline ends. The length of the CDR3 is 18 residues. As for treatment: 15 to 20 received Ad26.COV2.S at low or high dose, single or two shots; several received placebo; per-sample allocation not given. Collection of the samples took place on day 63 after the first injection of vaccine or placebo. Study-level results: Those who received the vaccine showed greater spike-specific TCR breadth than those given placebo. Non-spike TCR breadth showed similarity between vaccine and placebo recipients.

As for this clone: Its antigen is as yet unknown.

Sequencing used immunoSEQ multiplex PCR; TCRdb keeps in-frame clones, though not all of them. There are 350,000 to 500,000 clones in the sample; around 91% occur only once, and around 4.5% lies in the top ten. This specimen was peripheral blood, taken in a trial of Ad26.COV2.S vaccine versus placebo. The chain joins TRBV28 to TRBJ2-1, with D possibly called TRBD1 or TRBD2 (7 bases each). The sequence was collected from a person aged 18-60 years who received the Ad26.COV2.S COVID-19 vaccine or a placebo. The CDR3 loop reads CASSLPGFRGGTYNEQFF. DNA of the CDR3: TGTGCCAGCAGCCTACCTGGATTCAGGGGGGGGACCTACAATGAGCAGTTCTTC.